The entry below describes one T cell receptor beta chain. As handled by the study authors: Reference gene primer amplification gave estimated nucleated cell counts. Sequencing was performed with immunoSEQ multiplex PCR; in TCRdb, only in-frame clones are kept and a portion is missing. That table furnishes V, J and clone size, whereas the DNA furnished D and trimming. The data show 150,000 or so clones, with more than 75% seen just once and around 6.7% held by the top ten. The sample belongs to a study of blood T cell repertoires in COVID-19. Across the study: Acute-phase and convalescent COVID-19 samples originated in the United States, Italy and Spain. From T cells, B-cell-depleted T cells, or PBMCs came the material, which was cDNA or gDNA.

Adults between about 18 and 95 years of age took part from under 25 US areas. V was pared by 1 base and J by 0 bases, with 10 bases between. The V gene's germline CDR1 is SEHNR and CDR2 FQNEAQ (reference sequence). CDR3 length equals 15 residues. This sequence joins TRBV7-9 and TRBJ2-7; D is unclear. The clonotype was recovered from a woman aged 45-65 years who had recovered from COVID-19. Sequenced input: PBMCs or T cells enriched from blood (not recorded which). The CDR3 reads CASSLVISSSYEQYF. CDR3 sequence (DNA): TGTGCCAGCAGCTTAGTTATCTCGTCCTCCTACGAGCAGTACTTC.